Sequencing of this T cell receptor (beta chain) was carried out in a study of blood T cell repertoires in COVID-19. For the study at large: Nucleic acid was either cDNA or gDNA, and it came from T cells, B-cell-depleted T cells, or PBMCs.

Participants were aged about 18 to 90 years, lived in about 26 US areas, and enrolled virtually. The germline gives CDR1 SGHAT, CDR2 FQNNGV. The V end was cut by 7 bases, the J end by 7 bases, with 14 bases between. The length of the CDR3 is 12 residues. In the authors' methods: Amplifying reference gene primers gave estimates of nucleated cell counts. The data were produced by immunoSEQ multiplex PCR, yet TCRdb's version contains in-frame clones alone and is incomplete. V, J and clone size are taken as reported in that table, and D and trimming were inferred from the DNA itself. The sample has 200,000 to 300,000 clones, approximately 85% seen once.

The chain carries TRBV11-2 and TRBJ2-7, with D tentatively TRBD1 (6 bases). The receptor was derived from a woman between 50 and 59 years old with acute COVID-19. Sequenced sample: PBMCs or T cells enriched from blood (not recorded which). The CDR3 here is CASNQQGWEQYF. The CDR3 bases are TGTGCCAGCAACCAACAGGGATGGGAGCAGTACTTC.